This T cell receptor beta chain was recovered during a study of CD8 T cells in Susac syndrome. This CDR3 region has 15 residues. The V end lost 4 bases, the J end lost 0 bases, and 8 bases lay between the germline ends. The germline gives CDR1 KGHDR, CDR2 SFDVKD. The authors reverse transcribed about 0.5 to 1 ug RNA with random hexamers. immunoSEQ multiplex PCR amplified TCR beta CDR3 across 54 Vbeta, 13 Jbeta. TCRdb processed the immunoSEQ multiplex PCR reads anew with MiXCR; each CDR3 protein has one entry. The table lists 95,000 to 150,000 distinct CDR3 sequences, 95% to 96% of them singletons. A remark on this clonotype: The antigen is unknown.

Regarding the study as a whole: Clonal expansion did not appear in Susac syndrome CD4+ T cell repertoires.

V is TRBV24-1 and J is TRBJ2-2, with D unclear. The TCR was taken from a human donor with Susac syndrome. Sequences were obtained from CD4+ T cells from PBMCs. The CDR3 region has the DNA TGTGCCACCAGTGACCCTACTACGAACACCGGGGAGCTGTTTTTT. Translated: CATSDPTTNTGELFF.